This T cell receptor beta chain was sequenced during a study of technical replicates of blood from several donors. Sequencing used immunoSEQ multiplex PCR; TCRdb keeps in-frame clones, though not all of them. The top ten clones hold about 0.39% of a sample with about 82,000 clones, 94% of them seen once. The CDR3 has 14 amino acids. Trimming removed 5 bases from V and 2 bases from J, with 9 bases in between. Germline CDR1 and CDR2: MGHDK and SYGVNS. The specimen was T cells isolated from PBMCs. V is TRBV25-1 and J is TRBJ2-2; D might be TRBD1 (5 bases). The sequence was obtained from a human donor in good health. CDR3 DNA: TGTGCCAGCAGTCTAGGGGCAAACACCGGGGAGCTGTTTTTT. Its translation is CASSLGANTGELFF.